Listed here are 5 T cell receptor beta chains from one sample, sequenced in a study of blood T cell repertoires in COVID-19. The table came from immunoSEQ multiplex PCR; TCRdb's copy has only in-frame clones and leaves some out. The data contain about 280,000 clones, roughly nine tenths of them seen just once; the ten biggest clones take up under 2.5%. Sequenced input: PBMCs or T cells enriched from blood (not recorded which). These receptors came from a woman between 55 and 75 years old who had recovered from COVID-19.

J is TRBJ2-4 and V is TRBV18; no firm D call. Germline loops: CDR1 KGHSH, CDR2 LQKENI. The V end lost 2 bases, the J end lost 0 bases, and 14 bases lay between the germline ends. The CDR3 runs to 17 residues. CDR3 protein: CASSPSPTPLAKNIQYF. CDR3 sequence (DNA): TGTGCCAGCTCACCATCGCCGACACCGTTAGCCAAAAACATTCAGTACTTC.

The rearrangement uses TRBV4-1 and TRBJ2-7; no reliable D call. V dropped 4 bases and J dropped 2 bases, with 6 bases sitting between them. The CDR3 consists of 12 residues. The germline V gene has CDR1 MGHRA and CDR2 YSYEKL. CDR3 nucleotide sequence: TGCGCCAGCAGCCCGGGTCCCTACGAGCAGTACTTC. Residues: CASSPGPYEQYF.

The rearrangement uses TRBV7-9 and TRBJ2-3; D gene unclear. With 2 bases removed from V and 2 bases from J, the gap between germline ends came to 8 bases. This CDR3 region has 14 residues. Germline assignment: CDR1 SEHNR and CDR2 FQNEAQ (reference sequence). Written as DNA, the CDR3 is TGTGCCAGCAGCTTACAGGTGAACACAGATACGCAGTATTTT. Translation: CASSLQVNTDTQYF.

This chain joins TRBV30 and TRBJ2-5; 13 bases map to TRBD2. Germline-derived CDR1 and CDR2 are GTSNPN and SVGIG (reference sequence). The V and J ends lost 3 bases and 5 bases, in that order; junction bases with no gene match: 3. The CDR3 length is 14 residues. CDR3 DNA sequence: TGTGCCTGGAGCCCACTAGCGGGGGGGGAGACCCAGTACTTC. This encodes CAWSPLAGGETQYF.

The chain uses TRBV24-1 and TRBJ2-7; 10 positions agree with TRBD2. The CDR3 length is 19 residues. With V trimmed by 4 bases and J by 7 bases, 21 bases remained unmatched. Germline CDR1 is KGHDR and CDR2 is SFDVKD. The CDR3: CATSDLDTNGISGRHEQYF. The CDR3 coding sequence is TGTGCCACCAGTGACTTGGACACAAACGGTATTAGCGGGAGGCATGAGCAGTACTTC.